This T cell receptor beta chain was profiled in a study of blood T cell repertoires in COVID-19. Study-wide context: Some COVID-19 samples were acute and others convalescent; all came from the United States, Italy and Spain. Sample material is recorded as cDNA or gDNA derived from T cells, B-cell-depleted T cells, or PBMCs.

Source study methods: By means of reference gene primer amplification, nucleated cell counts were estimated. The repertoire was sequenced with immunoSEQ multiplex PCR; TCRdb's copy has only in-frame clones and lacks some. D and trimming come from the DNA, and the V and J calls and clone size come from that table. Of about 140,000 clones in the sample, 70% to 90% are singletons; the top ten hold 1.5% to 2%. The germline CDR1 and CDR2 sequences are KGHSH and LQKENI. The length of the CDR3 is 14 residues. The V end was cut by 4 bases, the J end by 2 bases, with 11 bases between. Material: peripheral blood. This sequence was found in a man between 65 and 85 years old with acute or convalescent COVID-19. This chain connects TRBV18 to TRBJ2-5, with D perhaps matching TRBD2 (5 bases). The DNA for the CDR3 is TGTGCCAGCTCACGTTCCGGGGATCAAGAGACCCAGTACTTC. Translation gives CASSRSGDQETQYF.